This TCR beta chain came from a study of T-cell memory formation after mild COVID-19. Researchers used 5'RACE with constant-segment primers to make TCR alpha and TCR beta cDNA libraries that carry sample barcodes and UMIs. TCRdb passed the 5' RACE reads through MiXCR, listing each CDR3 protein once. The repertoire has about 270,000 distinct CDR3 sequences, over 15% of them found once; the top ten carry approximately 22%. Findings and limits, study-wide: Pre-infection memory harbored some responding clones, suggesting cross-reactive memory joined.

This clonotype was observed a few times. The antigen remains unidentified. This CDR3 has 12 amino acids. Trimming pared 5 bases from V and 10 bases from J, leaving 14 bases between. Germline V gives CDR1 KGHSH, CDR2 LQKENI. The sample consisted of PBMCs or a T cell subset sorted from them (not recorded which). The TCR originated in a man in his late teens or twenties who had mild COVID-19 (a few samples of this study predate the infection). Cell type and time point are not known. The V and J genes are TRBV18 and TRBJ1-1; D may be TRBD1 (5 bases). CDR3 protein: CASSSQGTSAFF. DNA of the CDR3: TGTGCCAGCTCATCGCAGGGAACCTCAGCTTTCTTT. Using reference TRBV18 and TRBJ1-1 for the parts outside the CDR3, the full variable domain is NAGVMQNPRHLVRRRGQEARLRCSPMKGHSHVYWYRQLPEEGLKFMVYLQKENIIDESGMPKERFSAEFPKEGPSILRIQQVVRGDSAAYFCASSSQGTSAFFGQGTRLTVV.